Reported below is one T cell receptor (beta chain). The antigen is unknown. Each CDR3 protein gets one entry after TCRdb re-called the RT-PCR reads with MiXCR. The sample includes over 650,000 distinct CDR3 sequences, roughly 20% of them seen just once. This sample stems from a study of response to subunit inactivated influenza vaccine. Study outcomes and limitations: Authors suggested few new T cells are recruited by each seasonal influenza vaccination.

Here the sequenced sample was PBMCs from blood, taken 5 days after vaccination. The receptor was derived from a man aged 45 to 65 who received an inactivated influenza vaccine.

The CDR3 DNA sequence: TGTGCCAGCAGCCAGTCAGGGGCGGGGAACACTGAAGCTTTCTTT. Amino acids: CASSQSGAGNTEAFF. The chain has TRBV16 and TRBJ1-1, with D maybe TRBD1 (6 bases). Trimming stripped 3 bases from V and 1 base from J, with 12 bases between. The CDR3 contains 15 residues. Germline assignment: CDR1 KGHSY and CDR2 FQNENV.